This T cell receptor (beta chain) was captured by sequencing in a study of cytomegalovirus exposure and HLA in healthy donors. Study observations and caveats: The study flagged around 160 TCR beta chains as cytomegalovirus-associated. In the 95 to 150 validation repertoires, approximately 94% of cluster scores exceeded 0, per a later analysis. Rare TCR sequences dominated, though some public TCRs recurred in many donors.

The germline V gene encodes CDR1 MGHRA and CDR2 YSYEKL. V gave up 3 bases and J gave up 4 bases; unmatched junction bases: 6. This CDR3 is 15 amino acids long. In regard to this clone: Its antigen is not identified.

Produced via immunoSEQ multiplex PCR; TCRdb's table is partial and in-frame only. Of more than 150,000 clones listed, approximately 90% are singletons. This sequence originates from a man between 18 and 29 years old in good health and CMV-seronegative. This chain links TRBV4-1 with TRBJ1-5; 7 positions match TRBD1. The sequencing sample was made of PBMCs. The chain's CDR3 is CASSHNRGWNQPQHF. The DNA for the CDR3 is TGCGCCAGCAGCCATAACAGGGGTTGGAATCAGCCCCAGCATTTT.